This record looks at one TCR beta chain sequence and its context. Its antigen is still unknown. The PCR had 60 Vbeta and 13 Jbeta primers. Profiling relied on immunoSEQ multiplex PCR, and the TCRdb table lists in-frame clones only, not all of them. The sample includes roughly 120,000 clones, approximately 70% seen only once; the top ten take 5.4%. These data originate in a study of cytomegalovirus exposure and HLA in healthy donors. Findings and caveats of the study: TCR beta chains associated with HLA were, in a later analysis, more clonally expanded than equally common others. HLA restriction was apparent for most CMV-associated TCR beta chains in a later analysis.

After removal of 4 bases from V and 3 bases from J, the junction contained 3 bases not matched to a gene. The CDR3 totals 14 residues. CDR1 SQVTM and CDR2 ANQGSEA come from the germline V gene. This clonotype was obtained from a woman in her seventies in good health and CMV-seropositive. The sample was PBMCs. The rearrangement uses TRBV29-1 and TRBJ2-2, with TRBD1 matching over 9 bases. The DNA for the CDR3 is TGCAGCGTTGGGGGGACAGGGCACACCGGGGAGCTGTTTTTT. Its protein is CSVGGTGHTGELFF.